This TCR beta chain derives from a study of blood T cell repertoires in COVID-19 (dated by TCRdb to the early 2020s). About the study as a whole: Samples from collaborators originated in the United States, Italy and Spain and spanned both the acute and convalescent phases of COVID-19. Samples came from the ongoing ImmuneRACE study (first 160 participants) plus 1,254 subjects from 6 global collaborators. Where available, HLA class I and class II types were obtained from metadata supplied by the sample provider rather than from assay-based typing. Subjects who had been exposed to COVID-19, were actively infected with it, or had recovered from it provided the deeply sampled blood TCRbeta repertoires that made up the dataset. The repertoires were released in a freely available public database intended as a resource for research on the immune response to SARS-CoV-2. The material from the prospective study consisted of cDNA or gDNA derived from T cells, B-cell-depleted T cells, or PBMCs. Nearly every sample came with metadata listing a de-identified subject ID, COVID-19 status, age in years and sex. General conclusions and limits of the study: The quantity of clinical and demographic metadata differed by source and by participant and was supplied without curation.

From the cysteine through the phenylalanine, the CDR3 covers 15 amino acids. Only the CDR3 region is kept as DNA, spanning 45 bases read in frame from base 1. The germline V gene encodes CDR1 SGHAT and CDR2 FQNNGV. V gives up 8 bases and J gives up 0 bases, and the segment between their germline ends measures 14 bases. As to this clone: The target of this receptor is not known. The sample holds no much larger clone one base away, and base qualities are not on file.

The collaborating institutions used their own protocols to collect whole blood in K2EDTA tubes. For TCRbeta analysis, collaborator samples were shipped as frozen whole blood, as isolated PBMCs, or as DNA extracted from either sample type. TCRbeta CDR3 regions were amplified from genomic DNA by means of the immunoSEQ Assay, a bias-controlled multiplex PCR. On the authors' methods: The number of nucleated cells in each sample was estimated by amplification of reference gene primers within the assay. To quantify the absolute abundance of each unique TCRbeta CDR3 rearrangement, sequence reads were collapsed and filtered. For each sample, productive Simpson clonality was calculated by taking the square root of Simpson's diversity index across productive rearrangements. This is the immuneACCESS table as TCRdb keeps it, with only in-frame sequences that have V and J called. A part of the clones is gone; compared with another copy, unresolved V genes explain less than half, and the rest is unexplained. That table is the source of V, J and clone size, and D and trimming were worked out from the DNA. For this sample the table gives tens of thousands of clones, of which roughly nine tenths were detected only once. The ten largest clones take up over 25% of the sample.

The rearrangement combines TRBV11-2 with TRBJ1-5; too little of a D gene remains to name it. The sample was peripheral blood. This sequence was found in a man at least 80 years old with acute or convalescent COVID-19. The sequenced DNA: TGTGCCAGCTCGGCAGGCCCCTATAGCAATCAGCCCCAGCATTTT. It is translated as CASSAGPYSNQPQHF.